Presented here are 19 T cell receptor beta chains from one specimen sequenced in a study of T cells in Graves' hyperthyroidism and ophthalmopathy. The CDR3 regions of TCR beta were amplified from RNA transcripts. The HTBI primer set drove a first-round RT-PCR of the TCR CDR3. TCRdb itself ran the multiplex PCR reads through MiXCR, one entry per CDR3 protein. The sample holds some 620,000 distinct CDR3 sequences, under 20% seen once. Sample: blood. The receptors stem from a woman aged 25 to 39 with Graves' hyperthyroidism.

This clonotype was seen a handful of times. The chain couples TRBV7-2 to TRBJ2-7, with a weak D call TRBD2 (6 bases). CDR3 size: 15 residues. Germline assignment: CDR1 SGHTA and CDR2 FQGNSA. V was shortened by 4 bases and J by 2 bases, with 15 bases between the two germline ends. CDR3 protein: CASSSAGTVTYEQYF. The CDR3 bases are TGTGCCAGCAGCTCCGCCGGGACTGTAACCTACGAGCAGTACTTC.

This clonotype was seen more than once but under ten times. This chain connects TRBV5-1 to TRBJ2-1, with TRBD1 matching over 7 bases. V trimming: 0 bases; J trimming: 5 bases; junction bases outside the gene matches: 2. Germline loops: CDR1 SGHRS, CDR2 YFSETQ. This CDR3 spans 14 amino acids. This chain's CDR3 is CASSLAGTDNEQFF. CDR3 DNA sequence: TGCGCCAGCAGCTTGGCCGGGACAGACAATGAGCAGTTCTTC.

This clonotype appeared a few times. CDR3 nucleotide sequence: TGCAGTGCTAGAGTTACCGTCAATCAGCCCCAGCATTTT. Its translation is CSARVTVNQPQHF. The rearrangement joins TRBV20-1 to TRBJ1-5; D not resolved. Trimming left V 1 base short and J 3 bases short, with 7 bases between. This CDR3 comprises 13 residues. Germline loops: CDR1 DFQATT, CDR2 SNEGSKA (reference sequence).

This clonotype was detected a few times. The genes are TRBV7-3 and TRBJ2-3; perhaps TRBD2 as D (7 bases). Germline V gene data show CDR1 as SGHTA and CDR2 as FQGTGA. The CDR3 extends over 16 amino acids. V shed 5 bases and J shed 0 bases, with 15 bases lying between them. The CDR3 here is CASSPRGGASTDTQYF. CDR3 sequence (DNA): TGTGCCAGCAGCCCTAGGGGGGGGGCTAGCACAGATACGCAGTATTTT.

The CDR3 spells CASRGVQTQYF. CDR3 coding DNA: TGTGCCAGCAGGGGGGTACAGACCCAGTACTTC. The genes are TRBV2 and TRBJ2-5, with D perhaps assigned TRBD1 or TRBD2 (5 bases each). From germline, CDR1 is SNHLY and CDR2 FYNNEI. The CDR3 totals 11 residues. Trimming cost V 6 bases and J 6 bases, with 8 bases left between them.

This chain connects TRBV29-1 to TRBJ1-2; unclear D gene. Germline loops: CDR1 SQVTM, CDR2 ANQGSEA. The CDR3 is 12 residues long. The V and J ends lost 1 base and 1 base respectively, with 4 bases between them. The CDR3 sequence: CSVEGVNYGYTF. The DNA of the CDR3 is TGCAGCGTTGAAGGGGTTAACTATGGCTACACCTTC. The full variable domain, completed using reference TRBV29-1 and TRBJ1-2, is SAVISQKPSRDICQRGTSLTIQCQVDSQVTMMFWYRQQPGQSLTLIATANQGSEATYESGFVIDKFPISRPNLTFSTLTVSNMSPEDSSIYLCSVEGVNYGYTFGSGTRLTVV.

This clonotype was detected ten times or more. DNA for the CDR3: TGTGCCAGCAGCCAAGAATGGGGACTAGCGGACAATGAGCAGTTCTTC. Encoded protein: CASSQEWGLADNEQFF. The V gene is TRBV3-1, the J gene TRBJ2-1, with 11 bases identical to TRBD2. The germline V gene encodes CDR1 LGHDT and CDR2 YNNKEL (reference sequence). The CDR3 extends over 16 amino acids. The junction had 3 bases not matched to a gene; V was cut back by 0 bases and J by 5 bases.

This clonotype was observed a handful of times. The chain is built from TRBV29-1 and TRBJ1-4, with D perhaps TRBD1 (5 bases). This CDR3 is built from 12 residues. Per the germline V gene, CDR1 is SQVTM and CDR2 is ANQGSEA. V was pared by 6 bases and J by 8 bases, with 13 bases between. In nucleotides, the CDR3 is TGCAGCGTGGGTCAGGGTTGGGAAAAACTGTTTTTT. Its translation is CSVGQGWEKLFF.

This clonotype was seen at least ten times. V gene TRBV28 combines with J gene TRBJ2-7; D uncertain. The ends were cut back, 6 bases at V and 6 bases at J, with 21 bases in the middle. CDR3 length: 15 residues. Germline V gene sequence: CDR1 MDHEN, CDR2 SYDVKM. The CDR3 DNA reads TGTGCCAGCAGCCCTGCGTATGTGTCCGGGTCCGAGCAGTACTTC. Translating gives CASSPAYVSGSEQYF.

This clonotype was found a few times. The gene calls are TRBV6-6 and TRBJ2-1; no firm D call. V was trimmed by 2 bases and J by 9 bases, leaving 8 bases between them. The CDR3 has 12 residues. Germline V gene data show CDR1 as MNHNY and CDR2 as SVGAGI (reference sequence). CDR3 bases: TGTGCCAGCAGTTACGACCGTGGTGAGCAGTTCTTC. It yields the protein CASSYDRGEQFF.

This clonotype appeared many times. The rearrangement uses TRBV6-1 and TRBJ1-1, with 8 bases lining up with TRBD1. Looked up from germline, CDR1 is MNHNS and CDR2 is SASEGT. CDR3 size: 14 residues. J lost 1 base, V lost 7 bases, and 5 bases had no gene match. For the CDR3, the DNA is TGTGCCAGCACCTATGACAGGGGGAACACTGAAGCTTTCTTT. The encoded protein is CASTYDRGNTEAFF.

The table lists this clonotype with a few counts. The CDR3 protein is CASSQASTGSSYNSPLHF. The DNA of the CDR3 is TGCGCCAGCAGCCAAGCATCGACAGGGAGCTCCTATAATTCACCCCTCCACTTT. The V call is TRBV4-3, the J call TRBJ1-6; 7 bases fit TRBD1. The CDR3 contains 18 residues. CDR1 is LGHNA, CDR2 YSLEER, per germline. Trimming cost V 1 base and J 0 bases; bases outside gene matches: 6.

This clonotype was counted many times. The V call is TRBV11-3, the J call TRBJ2-5, with D maybe TRBD1 (6 bases). In germline, CDR1 is SGHNT, CDR2 YENEEA. Trimming removed 1 base at V and 0 bases at J, with 6 bases between. This CDR3 is 14 amino acids long. The CDR3 DNA follows: TGTGCCAGCAGCTTAGGACAGGACCAAGAGACCCAGTACTTC. It codes for CASSLGQDQETQYF.

This clonotype was recorded at least ten times. The chain employs TRBV27 and TRBJ1-1; D perhaps matches TRBD1 (6 bases). The V end lost 8 bases, the J end lost 0 bases, and 10 bases lay between the germline ends. Germline assignment: CDR1 MNHEY and CDR2 SMNVEV (reference sequence). This CDR3 is built from 13 residues. The CDR3, as DNA: TGTGCCAGCTTCGACAGGTTGAACACTGAAGCTTTCTTT. Residues: CASFDRLNTEAFF.

This clonotype has a handful of counts. J is TRBJ2-3 and V is TRBV28; 9 nucleotides agree with TRBD2. Trimming removed 2 bases from V and 4 bases from J; junction bases left unmatched: 4. CDR1 MDHEN and CDR2 SYDVKM come from the germline V gene. The CDR3 is 15 amino acids. CDR3 DNA sequence: TGTGCCAGCAGTTTACTTAGCGGGAGCTCAGATACGCAGTATTTT. Its protein is CASSLLSGSSDTQYF.

This clonotype was seen a handful of times. The rearrangement uses TRBV5-1 and TRBJ1-4; TRBD1 aligns across 7 bases. J lost 5 bases, V lost 3 bases, and 7 bases had no gene match. The CDR3 length is 15 residues. The V gene's germline CDR1 is SGHRS and CDR2 YFSETQ. CDR3 protein: CASSWTTGWNEKLFF. CDR3 nucleotides: TGCGCCAGCAGCTGGACGACAGGGTGGAATGAAAAACTGTTTTTT.

In its sample, this clonotype was seen many times. V is TRBV7-9 and J is TRBJ2-5, with unresolved D. The CDR3 consists of 9 residues. Trimming removed 10 bases from V and 0 bases from J, with 0 bases in between. Germline CDR1 is SEHNR and CDR2 is FQNEAQ (reference sequence). This CDR3 reads CANQETQYF. The CDR3 nucleotides read TGTGCCAACCAAGAGACCCAGTACTTC.

At least ten counts were recorded for this clonotype. The chain carries TRBV6-6 and TRBJ1-2; 7 nucleotides match TRBD1. J was trimmed by 2 bases and V by 1 base; bases with no gene match: 1. The CDR3 length is 14 residues. CDR1 and CDR2 (germline): MNHNY, SVGAGI (reference sequence). CDR3 in amino acids: CASSYLGQNYGYTF. The CDR3 DNA follows: TGTGCCAGCAGTTACTTGGGACAGAACTATGGCTACACCTTC.

Many counts were recorded for this clonotype. The V and J genes are TRBV27 and TRBJ1-5; the D is unclear. V lost 6 bases, J lost 5 bases, and 8 bases lay in between. The CDR3 length is 12 residues. Germline V lookup: CDR1 MNHEY, CDR2 SMNVEV (reference sequence). The CDR3 coding sequence is TGTGCCAGCAGGACACTGGATCAGCCCCAGCATTTT. It yields the protein CASRTLDQPQHF.